Following are 7 T cell receptor beta chains from one sample sequenced in a study of response to subunit inactivated influenza vaccine. TCRdb itself ran the RT-PCR reads through MiXCR, one entry per CDR3 protein. The sample records roughly 190,000 distinct CDR3 sequences, around an eighth being singletons. Sequences were derived from CD8+ T cells sorted from PBMCs, sampled around 5 days after vaccination. The receptor set was obtained from a middle-aged man who received an inactivated influenza vaccine.

In its sample, this clonotype was seen a few times. This chain joins TRBV2 and TRBJ2-7; D possibly corresponds to TRBD1 (5 bases). V dropped 8 bases and J dropped 0 bases, with 5 bases sitting between them. Germline-derived CDR1 and CDR2 are SNHLY and FYNNEI. CDR3 length equals 11 residues. CDR3 coding DNA: TGTGCCAGCGACAGCTCCTACGAGCAGTACTTC. It encodes CASDSSYEQYF.

This clonotype was found a few times. The gene calls are TRBV29-1 and TRBJ2-1, with 7 bases aligning to TRBD2. The length of the CDR3 is 14 residues. Germline-derived CDR1 and CDR2 are SQVTM and ANQGSEA. V trimming: 3 bases; J trimming: 4 bases; junction bases outside the gene matches: 6. Here the CDR3 DNA reads TGCAGCGTTGATGAAGGCGGGAGTTACAATGAGCAGTTCTTC. Residues: CSVDEGGSYNEQFF.

The V call is TRBV12-3 or TRBV12-4, the J call TRBJ1-5, with D possibly TRBD1 on 5 matching bases. The CDR3 contains 14 residues. V was pared by 5 bases and J by 7 bases, with 15 bases between. As DNA, the CDR3 is TGTGCCAGCAGTACGGGACTGGGGGGACAGCCCCAGCATTTT. The encoded protein is CASSTGLGGQPQHF.

This clonotype was seen only a few times. V usage is TRBV20-1 and J usage is TRBJ2-2; D possibly corresponds to TRBD2 (7 bases). The CDR3 is made up of 16 amino acids. Trimming took off 6 bases at V and 5 bases at J, with 22 bases between the two ends. In germline, CDR1 is DFQATT, CDR2 SNEGSKA (reference sequence). For the CDR3, the DNA is TGCAGTGCGCCTGGGCTTGGGGGGGCGATGACCGGGGAGCTGTTTTTT. Encoded protein: CSAPGLGGAMTGELFF.

The chain has TRBV3-1 and TRBJ1-1, with D hard to call. The V and J ends lost 5 bases and 7 bases respectively, with 14 bases between them. The CDR3 runs 13 residues. Per germline, CDR1 LGHDT and CDR2 YNNKEL (reference sequence). CDR3 coding DNA: TGTGCCAGCAGCAACCCTGGCAGAGTTGAAGCTTTCTTT. Encoded protein: CASSNPGRVEAFF.

This chain connects TRBV7-6 to TRBJ1-3; unclear D gene. Deletions cut 4 bases from V and 5 bases from J, with 3 bases between. The CDR3 runs to 11 residues. The germline V gene encodes CDR1 SGHVS and CDR2 FNYEAQ. The CDR3 loop reads CASSSRNTIYF. The CDR3, as DNA: TGTGCCAGCAGCTCCAGAAACACCATATATTTT.

In nucleotides, the CDR3 is TGCAGTGCCTTCTCTCGGGGGGCGAATGAGCAGTTCTTC. It is translated as CSAFSRGANEQFF. V is TRBV20-1 and J is TRBJ2-1, with D possibly matching TRBD2 (7 bases). V lost 6 bases and J lost 7, with 16 bases in between. Germline values: CDR1 DFQATT, CDR2 SNEGSKA (reference sequence). This CDR3 comprises 13 residues.